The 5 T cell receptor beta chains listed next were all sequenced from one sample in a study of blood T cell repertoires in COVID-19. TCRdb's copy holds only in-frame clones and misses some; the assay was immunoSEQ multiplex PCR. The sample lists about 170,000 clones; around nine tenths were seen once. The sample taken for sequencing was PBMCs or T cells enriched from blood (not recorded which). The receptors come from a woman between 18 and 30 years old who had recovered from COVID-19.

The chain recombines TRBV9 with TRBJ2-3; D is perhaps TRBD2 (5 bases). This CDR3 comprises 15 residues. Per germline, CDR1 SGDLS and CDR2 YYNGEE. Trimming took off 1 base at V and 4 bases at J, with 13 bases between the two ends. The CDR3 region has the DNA TGTGCCAGCAGCGTATCGACGGTCGGGGCAGATACGCAGTATTTT. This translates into CASSVSTVGADTQYF.

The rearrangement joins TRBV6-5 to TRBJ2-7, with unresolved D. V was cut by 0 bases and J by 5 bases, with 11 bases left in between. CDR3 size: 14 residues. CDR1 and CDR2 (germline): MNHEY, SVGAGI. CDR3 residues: CASSYSGGGNEQYF. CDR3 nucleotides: TGTGCCAGCAGTTACTCTGGCGGCGGAAACGAGCAGTACTTC.

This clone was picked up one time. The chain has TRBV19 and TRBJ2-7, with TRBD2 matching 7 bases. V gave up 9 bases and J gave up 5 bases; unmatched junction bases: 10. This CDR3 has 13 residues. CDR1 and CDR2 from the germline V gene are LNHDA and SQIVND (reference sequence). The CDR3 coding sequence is TGTGCCAGATCCGGCTCCGCGGGGGACGAGCAGTACTTC. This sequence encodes CARSGSAGDEQYF.

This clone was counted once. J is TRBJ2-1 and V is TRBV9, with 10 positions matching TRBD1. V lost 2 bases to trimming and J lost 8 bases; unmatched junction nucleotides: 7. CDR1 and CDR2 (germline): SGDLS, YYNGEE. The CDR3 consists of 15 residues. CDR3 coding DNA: TGTGCCAGCAGCGTGGACAGGGGGTCATTGTATGAGCAGTTCTTC. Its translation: CASSVDRGSLYEQFF.

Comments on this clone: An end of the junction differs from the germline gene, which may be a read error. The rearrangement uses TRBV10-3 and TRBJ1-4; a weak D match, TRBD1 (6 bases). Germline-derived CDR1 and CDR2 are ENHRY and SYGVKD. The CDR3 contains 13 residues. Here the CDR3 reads CAMSAGVQEKLFF. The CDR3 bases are TGTGCCATGAGTGCAGGGGTCCAGGAAAAACTGTTTTTT.